The 8 T cell receptor beta chains below were found in one sample sequenced in a study of T cell responses to AZD1222 COVID-19 vaccine. The assay was immunoSEQ multiplex PCR, and TCRdb's table has in-frame clones only and misses some. Among over 100,000 clones listed, around 87% were seen once. The specimen was peripheral blood, collected on day 0 of AZD1222 vaccination. The source of these receptors is an adult in good health.

CDR3: CASRLGEYGYTF. CDR3 nucleotides: TGTGCCTCCCGACTCGGGGAGTATGGCTACACCTTC. The rearrangement links TRBV6-6 to TRBJ1-2; no clear D gene. Germline CDR1 MNHNY, CDR2 SVGAGI (reference sequence). The CDR3 is 12 amino acids. The V and J ends lost 11 bases and 5 bases respectively, with 15 bases between them.

This chain links TRBV28 with TRBJ1-5, with 11 bases aligning to TRBD1. Trimming at V came to 6 bases and at J to 2 bases, leaving 9 bases not matched to a gene. CDR1 is MDHEN and CDR2 is SYDVKM in the germline V gene. The CDR3 consists of 17 residues. The CDR3 spells CASRRRTGGVGNQPQHF. As DNA, the CDR3 is TGTGCCAGCAGGCGGCGGACAGGGGGCGTTGGCAATCAGCCCCAGCATTTT.

About this clone: One end of the junction does not line up with germline, which may come from a read error. The chain carries TRBV4-3 and TRBJ2-7; D uncertain. CDR1 is LGHNA and CDR2 is YSLEER in the germline V gene. The CDR3 runs to 14 residues. The CDR3 protein is CASSQGLVSHEQYF. For the CDR3, the DNA is TGCGCCAGCAGCCAAGGGCTAGTCTCCCACGAGCAGTACTTC.

This sequence joins TRBV13 and TRBJ1-4; D call uncertain. CDR1 is PRHDT, CDR2 FYEKMQ, per germline (reference sequence). The CDR3 spans 14 residues. The germline V and J ends were trimmed by 3 bases and 0 bases, with 5 bases remaining between them. The CDR3 DNA sequence: TGTGCCAGCAGCTTGAAGACAACTAATGAAAAACTGTTTTTT. Its protein is CASSLKTTNEKLFF.

The J gene is TRBJ1-2, the V gene TRBV3-1 (or the pseudogene TRBV3-2); 8 bases line up with TRBD1. J was trimmed by 8 bases and V by 3 bases; bases with no gene match: 8. CDR3 length: 14 amino acids. Germline-derived CDR1 and CDR2 are LGHDT and YNNKEL (reference sequence). CDR3 sequence reads: CASSHQGAAVGYTF. CDR3 in DNA: TGTGCCAGCAGCCATCAGGGGGCGGCGGTCGGCTACACCTTC.

V and J are TRBV11-2 and TRBJ1-5; D gene ambiguous. The CDR3 consists of 13 residues. Germline V gene data show CDR1 as SGHAT and CDR2 as FQNNGV. The ends were cut back, 3 bases at V and 7 bases at J, with 10 bases in the middle. The CDR3 nucleotides read TGTGCCAGCAGCTTGGTACTCGGACAGCCCCAGCATTTT. This translates into CASSLVLGQPQHF.

Points on this clone: It is unclear where the CDR3 begins or ends on the DNA, so no DNA is shown, and the CDR3 is as TCRdb lists it. The chain employs TRBV5-6 and TRBJ2-7; no DNA check was done on the table's D call, TRBD2. CDR1 and CDR2 from the germline V gene are SGHDT and YYEEEE. The CDR3 region is 15 residues in length, termini included. The CDR3 loop is CASSLSGSLSWEQYF.

The V and J genes are TRBV18 and TRBJ2-3; 10 nucleotides match TRBD2. Looked up from germline, CDR1 is KGHSH and CDR2 is LQKENI. The CDR3 is 16 amino acids. The V and J ends lost 4 bases and 0 bases, in that order; junction bases with no gene match: 4. CDR3 loop: CASSLLAGVSTDTQYF. CDR3 DNA sequence: TGTGCCAGCTCACTTCTAGCGGGAGTTAGCACAGATACGCAGTATTTT.